Listed below are T cell receptor beta chains from one sample, sequenced in a study of blood T cell repertoires in COVID-19. Assay: immunoSEQ multiplex PCR; the TCRdb copy retains only in-frame clones and omits some. The sample has fewer than 350,000 clones; roughly 86% are singletons. Sequenced input: peripheral blood. These receptors were taken from a man between 25 and 39 years old with COVID-19, enrolled during active disease. CDR3s leave out the opening cysteine and the closing phenylalanine or tryptophan. Some rows mark clone size as missing; the rest say once, few, many or name a class of expanded clone.

clone size: .; V gene: TRBV4-1; J gene: TRBJ1-1; CDR3 protein: ASSQWQGANTEAF
clone size: .; V gene: TRBV9; J gene: TRBJ2-7; CDR3 protein: ASSVGGPDEQY
clone size: once; V gene: TRBV4-3; J gene: TRBJ2-2; CDR3 protein: ASSYRDRDTGELF
clone size: .; V gene: TRBV7-2; J gene: TRBJ2-3; CDR3 protein: ASSFYRGTQY
clone size: .; V gene: TRBV6-6; J gene: TRBJ2-1; CDR3 protein: ASSPLAGAYNEQF
clone size: .; V gene: TRBV7-2; J gene: TRBJ1-3; CDR3 protein: ASSLAYRAGAGSGNTIY
clone size: .; V gene: TRBV19; J gene: TRBJ1-1; CDR3 protein: ASSATGVNTEAF
clone size: .; V gene: TRBV5-4; J gene: TRBJ2-7; CDR3 protein: ASSSPGGAGYEQY
clone size: .; V gene: TRBV6-2/TRBV6-3; J gene: TRBJ2-1; CDR3 protein: ASSYSAGGPYNEQF
clone size: .; V gene: TRBV27; J gene: TRBJ2-7; CDR3 protein: ASSLASSYEQY
clone size: .; V gene: TRBV24-1; J gene: TRBJ2-1; CDR3 protein: ATSDRSGTGYNEQF
clone size: many; V gene: TRBV7-8; J gene: TRBJ1-5; CDR3 protein: ASSLWGEANQPQH